Following are 21 T cell receptor beta chains from one sample sequenced in a study of somatic mutations in cytotoxic T cells in rheumatoid arthritis. The protocol was immunoSEQ multiplex PCR, while the TCRdb copy is restricted to in-frame clones and leaves out a portion. The sample yields 18,000 or so clones, roughly 70% seen once. The sequencing input was CD8+ T cells sorted from blood. Receptors were obtained from a woman aged 55-69 years in good health.

V is TRBV7-6 and J is TRBJ1-3; D may be TRBD1 (6 bases). Trimming took 5 bases from V and 3 from J, leaving 14 bases between them. The CDR3 is 15 amino acids. CDR1 and CDR2 from the germline V gene are SGHVS and FNYEAQ. This CDR3 reads CASSGGDRSGNTIYF. The DNA of the CDR3 is TGTGCCAGCAGCGGGGGTGACAGGAGTGGAAACACCATATATTTT. Filled out from reference TRBV7-6 and TRBJ1-3, the complete variable domain reads GAGVSQSPRYKVTKRGQDVALRCDPISGHVSLYWYRQALGQGPEFLTYFNYEAQQDKSGLPNDRFSAERPEGSISTLTIQRTEQRDSAMYRCASSGGDRSGNTIYFGEGSWLTVV.

The chain recombines TRBV4-2 with TRBJ2-7; possibly TRBD2 for D (6 bases). The V end was cut by 1 base, the J end by 1 base, with 14 bases between. The V gene's germline CDR1 is LGHNA and CDR2 YNFKEQ. The CDR3 sequence is 16 residues long. This chain's CDR3 is CASSQVVRDPSYEQYF. The CDR3 DNA reads TGTGCCAGCAGCCAAGTGGTGCGGGACCCATCCTACGAGCAGTACTTC.

The CDR3: CASSPTGAEAFF. CDR3 bases: TGTGCCAGCAGTCCGACGGGAGCTGAAGCTTTCTTT. The genes are TRBV6-5 and TRBJ1-1; D unclear. CDR3 size: 12 residues. Trimming cost V 5 bases and J 6 bases, with 10 bases left between them. From germline, CDR1 is MNHEY and CDR2 SVGAGI.

The V gene is TRBV9, the J gene TRBJ1-2; 11 nucleotides agree with TRBD1. The V segment lost 0 bases and the J segment 7 bases; nucleotides outside the gene matches: 8. There are 16 residues in the CDR3. Per germline, CDR1 SGDLS and CDR2 YYNGEE. The CDR3, as DNA: TGTGCCAGCAGCGTAGACCGGACAGGGGGCCGAACTGGCTACACCTTC. This encodes CASSVDRTGGRTGYTF.

The CDR3 loop reads CASSSLGQGGTEAFF. Written as DNA, the CDR3 is TGTGCCAGCAGCTCCCTGGGACAGGGGGGTACTGAAGCTTTCTTT. V is TRBV11-2 and J is TRBJ1-1; TRBD1 aligns across 11 bases. Trimming cost V 4 bases and J 5 bases; bases outside gene matches: 6. This CDR3 region has 15 residues. CDR1 is SGHAT, CDR2 FQNNGV, per germline.

The chain joins TRBV10-2 to TRBJ2-1; no definite D call. This CDR3 comprises 12 residues. The V gene lost 2 bases and the J gene lost 2 bases, with 1 base spanning the gap. In germline, CDR1 is WSHSY, CDR2 SAAADI. CDR3 DNA sequence: TGCGCCAGCAGTGAGGCCTACAATGAGCAGTTCTTC. It encodes CASSEAYNEQFF.

This clone occurred a few times. The chain is built from TRBV30 and TRBJ2-7; possibly TRBD2 for D (6 bases). V shed 4 bases and J shed 3 bases, with 16 bases lying between them. Germline-derived CDR1 and CDR2 are GTSNPN and SVGIG (reference sequence). This CDR3 has 14 residues. CDR3 in amino acids: CAWMEGGTYYEQYF. In nucleotides, the CDR3 is TGTGCCTGGATGGAGGGAGGAACCTACTACGAGCAGTACTTC.

The chain has TRBV27 and TRBJ2-1, with D possibly being TRBD1 (5 bases). Trimming removed 5 bases from V and 4 bases from J, with 6 bases in between. The CDR3 loop spans 12 amino acids. Germline lookup yields CDR1 MNHEY and CDR2 SMNVEV (reference sequence). The CDR3 nucleotides are TGTGCCAGCAGTCAGGGTTACAATGAGCAGTTCTTC. Translation: CASSQGYNEQFF.

This chain links TRBV7-9 with TRBJ1-2, with D unclear. Between the trimmed V and J ends, which lost 6 bases and 4 bases, there was a span of 6 bases. Germline V CDR1 and CDR2: SEHNR, FQNEAQ (reference sequence). CDR3 size: 11 residues. The CDR3 region has the DNA TGTGCCAGCAGATACAGCTATGGCTACACCTTC. Translating it yields CASRYSYGYTF.

DNA of the CDR3: TGTGCCATCAGAAGGACAGGGAACGAGCAGTACTTC. Protein product: CAIRRTGNEQYF. The chain joins TRBV10-3 to TRBJ2-7; TRBD1 matches 8 bases. The trim removed 6 bases at V and 5 bases at J, leaving 3 bases unmatched. The germline CDR1 and CDR2 sequences are ENHRY and SYGVKD. CDR3 length equals 12 residues.

This sequence joins TRBV7-6 and TRBJ1-1; a weak D match, TRBD1 (5 bases). CDR3 length: 16 amino acids. Germline loops: CDR1 SGHVS, CDR2 FNYEAQ. The V and J ends lost 1 base and 1 base respectively, with 13 bases between them. The CDR3 spells CASSLEAAGSNTEAFF. The CDR3 DNA reads as TGTGCCAGCAGCTTAGAGGCGGCAGGGTCGAACACTGAAGCTTTCTTT.

This chain joins TRBV6-1 and TRBJ1-6, with a weak D call TRBD1 (6 bases). This CDR3 is built from 16 residues. V shed 1 base and J shed 4 bases, with 11 bases lying between them. Looked up from germline, CDR1 is MNHNS and CDR2 is SASEGT. CDR3 nucleotide sequence: TGTGCCAGCAGTGAAGGGACAGCTACATATAATTCACCCCTCCACTTT. Protein: CASSEGTATYNSPLHF.

The V call is TRBV27, the J call TRBJ2-7; D is possibly TRBD2 (5 bases). The length of the CDR3 is 13 residues. CDR1 is MNHEY and CDR2 is SMNVEV in the germline V gene (reference sequence). V was cut by 5 bases and J by 4 bases, with 12 bases left in between. CDR3 in DNA: TGTGCCAGCAGTGGACTGACGGCTTACGAGCAGTACTTC. Translating gives CASSGLTAYEQYF.

The rearrangement joins TRBV5-6 to TRBJ2-7; D is ambiguous. Germline V lookup: CDR1 SGHDT, CDR2 YYEEEE. Deletions cut 1 base from V and 6 bases from J, with 5 bases between. The CDR3 runs 11 residues. This CDR3 reads CASSLLGEQYF. The CDR3 bases are TGTGCCAGCAGCTTGTTGGGCGAGCAGTACTTC.

The chain joins TRBV5-6 to TRBJ2-1, with 8 bases identical to TRBD2. The ends lost 1 base at V and 1 base at J; junction bases unmatched: 1. CDR3 length equals 15 residues. Germline V gives CDR1 SGHDT, CDR2 YYEEEE. Here the CDR3 reads CASSLSSGSYNEQFF. As DNA, the CDR3 is TGTGCCAGCAGCTTGTCTAGCGGGTCCTACAATGAGCAGTTCTTC.

The chain joins TRBV6-5 to TRBJ2-5; TRBD1 matches 9 bases. Gene TRBJ2-7 matches the end of the DNA better, so the J call may be wrong. CDR1 and CDR2 from the germline V gene are MNHEY and SVGAGI. CDR3 length: 15 amino acids. The DNA of the CDR3 is TGTGCCAGCAGTTACTCAGGGACAGGGTCATCCGAGCAGTACTTC. Translated: CASSYSGTGSSEQYF.

This clone was seen more than once but under ten times. The rearrangement links TRBV5-1 to TRBJ2-3; D assignment may be TRBD1 or TRBD2 (5 bases each). V lost 4 bases, J lost 7 bases, and 22 bases lay in between. CDR1 is SGHRS and CDR2 is YFSETQ in the germline V gene. The CDR3 sequence is 16 residues long. The CDR3 loop is CASSAWDHESQNTQYF. In DNA form, the CDR3 reads TGCGCCAGCAGCGCCTGGGACCACGAGTCACAGAATACGCAGTATTTT.

The J gene is TRBJ2-7, the V gene TRBV11-2; perhaps TRBD1 as D (5 bases). Germline V gene lookup returns CDR1 SGHAT and CDR2 FQNNGV. The CDR3 spans 15 residues. V was pared by 1 base and J by 1 base, with 11 bases between. The CDR3 loop reads CASSLGQGRSYEQYF. The CDR3 coding sequence is TGTGCCAGCAGCTTAGGGCAGGGAAGGTCCTACGAGCAGTACTTC.

The gene calls are TRBV29-1 and TRBJ2-7, with D tentatively TRBD1 or TRBD2 (5 bases each). Trimming pared 5 bases from V and 4 bases from J, leaving 12 bases between. This CDR3 is built from 12 residues. CDR1 is SQVTM, CDR2 ANQGSEA, per germline. DNA for the CDR3: TGCAGCGTTCGTCAAGGGGAGTACGAGCAGTACTTC. This encodes CSVRQGEYEQYF.

This clone was picked up a small number of times. The CDR3 bases are TGTGCCAGCAGTGGTTTAATGAACACTGAAGCTTTCTTT. Translating gives CASSGLMNTEAFF. The J gene is TRBJ1-1, the V gene TRBV25-1; no clear D. The CDR3 extends over 13 amino acids. V was pared by 4 bases and J by 0 bases, with 6 bases between. Per germline, CDR1 MGHDK and CDR2 SYGVNS. Looking up the rest from reference TRBV25-1 and TRBJ1-1 gives the full variable domain: EADIYQTPRYLVIGTGKKITLECSQTMGHDKMYWYQQDPGMELHLIHYSYGVNSTEKGDLSSESTVSRIRTEHFPLTLESARPSHTSQYLCASSGLMNTEAFFGQGTRLTVV.

V usage is TRBV19 and J usage is TRBJ2-1, with D hard to call. Germline CDR1 LNHDA, CDR2 SQIVND (reference sequence). V was pared by 5 bases and J by 6 bases, with 20 bases between. CDR3 length equals 16 residues. This chain's CDR3 is CASSLIYPSTSNEQFF. CDR3 nucleotides: TGTGCCAGTAGTCTAATCTACCCTTCGACCTCCAATGAGCAGTTCTTC.